A single sample is the source of the 22 T cell receptor beta chains below, sequenced in a study of blood T cells in healthy people across ages. A second 7 to 11 cycle PCR used barcoded and J-beta primers. In TCRdb, the 5' RACE reads were re-called with MiXCR into one record per CDR3 protein. The data contain 1.5 million to 2 million distinct CDR3 sequences, around 35% of them singletons. The sequencing sample was made of blood. The receptors shown here come from a woman between 25 and 40 years old in good health.

This clonotype came up many times. The chain carries TRBV20-1 and TRBJ2-7; D unresolved. The CDR3 extends over 11 amino acids. V lost 7 bases and J lost 7, with 14 bases in between. Germline lookup yields CDR1 DFQATT and CDR2 SNEGSKA (reference sequence). CDR3 loop: CSGPSLGEQYF. The CDR3, as DNA: TGCAGTGGACCTTCCCTGGGGGAGCAGTACTTC.

The chain links TRBV7-3 to TRBJ2-1; the match to TRBD2 covers 9 bases. This CDR3 spans 16 amino acids. The germline gives CDR1 SGHTA, CDR2 FQGTGA. V shed 3 bases, J shed 7 bases, and the junction held 10 bases outside the gene matches. CDR3: CASSFDAGGPSNEQFF. The CDR3 nucleotides read TGTGCCAGCAGCTTTGACGCGGGAGGGCCTTCAAATGAGCAGTTCTTC.

The chain is built from TRBV20-1 and TRBJ2-5; D perhaps matches TRBD1 (5 bases). The J call may be wrong; the DNA end is better matched by TRBJ2-7. This CDR3 has 12 amino acids. CDR1 and CDR2 from the germline V gene are DFQATT and SNEGSKA (reference sequence). CDR3 protein: CSASSQGHEQYF. In DNA, the CDR3 is TGCAGTGCGAGTAGCCAGGGCCACGAGCAGTACTTC.

The chain is built from TRBV19 and TRBJ2-5; 7 nucleotides agree with TRBD2. The assigned J gene may be wrong: the sequence end matches TRBJ2-7 better. From germline, CDR1 is LNHDA and CDR2 SQIVND (reference sequence). The CDR3 contains 14 residues. This CDR3 is CASSSGSLLYEQYF. DNA for the CDR3: TGTGCCAGTAGTAGCGGGAGTCTCCTCTACGAGCAGTACTTC.

The chain recombines TRBV5-1 with TRBJ1-6, with TRBD1 identical over 10 bases. There are 13 residues in the CDR3. J gave up 9 bases and V 4 bases, and 1 base lay outside the gene matches. The germline gives CDR1 SGHRS, CDR2 YFSETQ. The CDR3 coding sequence is TGCGCCAGCAGCGGACAGGGGGGTTCACCCCTCCACTTT. Translation gives CASSGQGGSPLHF.

The CDR3 DNA follows: TGTGCCAGTAGTATAGATCAGGACTACGAGCAGTACTTC. This codes for CASSIDQDYEQYF. The V call is TRBV19, the J call TRBJ2-7; D not certain. In germline, CDR1 is LNHDA, CDR2 SQIVND (reference sequence). This CDR3 is built from 13 residues. Trimming pared 0 bases from V and 3 bases from J, leaving 6 bases between. Based on the CDR3 plus reference TRBV19 and TRBJ2-7, the full variable domain is DGGITQSPKYLFRKEGQNVTLSCEQNLNHDAMYWYRQDPGQGLRLIYYSQIVNDFQKGDIAEGYSVSREKKESFPLTVTSAQKNPTAFYLCASSIDQDYEQYFGPGTRLTVT.

This clonotype was recorded a few times. CDR3 loop: CSSGNYYQPQHF. In DNA form, the CDR3 reads TGCAGTTCCGGGAACTATTATCAGCCCCAGCATTTT. The rearrangement joins TRBV20-1 to TRBJ1-5; D unclear. With 8 bases removed from V and 5 bases from J, the gap between germline ends came to 13 bases. The CDR3 length is 12 residues. Germline CDR1 DFQATT, CDR2 SNEGSKA (reference sequence).

The rearrangement links TRBV20-1 to TRBJ2-3, with D possibly being TRBD2 (6 bases). CDR3 size: 15 residues. Germline-derived CDR1 and CDR2 are DFQATT and SNEGSKA (reference sequence). Trimming stripped 3 bases from V and 0 bases from J, with 13 bases between. The CDR3 region is CSASRWAGSTDTQYF. The CDR3 bases are TGCAGTGCTAGTAGGTGGGCGGGAAGCACAGATACGCAGTATTTT.

This chain links TRBV28 with TRBJ2-2, with 15 nucleotides matching TRBD2. V gave up 6 bases and J gave up 4 bases; unmatched junction bases: 9. The CDR3 runs to 18 residues. Per germline, CDR1 MDHEN and CDR2 SYDVKM. As DNA, the CDR3 is TGTGCCAGCAGCCTCGGGACTAGCGGGAGGCTCGTCACCGGGGAGCTGTTTTTT. It translates to CASSLGTSGRLVTGELFF.

The chain is built from TRBV7-9 and TRBJ1-1, with TRBD1 identical over 8 bases. The germline V gene has CDR1 SEHNR and CDR2 FQNEAQ (reference sequence). The CDR3 has 16 amino acids. With 5 bases clipped from V and 8 bases from J, the junction kept 16 bases outside the gene matches. The CDR3 sequence: CASSHGQGLLPDEAFF. The CDR3 bases are TGTGCCAGCAGCCATGGACAGGGCCTACTACCGGACGAAGCTTTCTTT.

V gene TRBV3-1 combines with J gene TRBJ1-4, with unresolved D. Germline V gene data show CDR1 as LGHDT and CDR2 as YNNKEL (reference sequence). V dropped 0 bases and J dropped 5 bases, with 7 bases sitting between them. The CDR3 is 14 residues long. The chain's CDR3 is CASSQDNVNEKLFF. The DNA for the CDR3 is TGTGCCAGCAGCCAAGATAACGTGAATGAAAAACTGTTTTTT.

The sample holds a few counts of this clonotype. The chain joins TRBV4-2 to TRBJ1-5; D possibly corresponds to TRBD1 (5 bases). The CDR3 runs 13 residues. Looked up from germline, CDR1 is LGHNA and CDR2 is YNFKEQ. Trimming removed 3 bases from V and 6 bases from J, with 9 bases in between. Here the CDR3 DNA reads TGTGCCAGCAGCCAGCCAGGGAGTCAGCCCCAGCATTTT. It encodes CASSQPGSQPQHF.

The DNA for the CDR3 is TGTGCCATCAGTGAGGGCCTAGGCTATGGCTACACCTTC. This translates into CAISEGLGYGYTF. The chain employs TRBV10-3 and TRBJ1-2; no firm D call. The CDR3 runs 13 residues. V was shortened by 2 bases and J by 4 bases, with 8 bases between the two germline ends. Germline CDR1 and CDR2: ENHRY and SYGVKD.

V is TRBV2 and J is TRBJ1-4, with a weak D call TRBD1 (5 bases). The CDR3 runs 12 residues. V was clipped by 11 bases and J by 7 bases, with 14 bases between them. Germline CDR1 reads SNHLY; CDR2 reads FYNNEI. CDR3 nucleotides: TGTGCCTGGGGCGGGACTGTTGAAAAACTGTTTTTT. The encoded protein is CAWGGTVEKLFF.

The V and J genes are TRBV3-1 and TRBJ2-1; D ambiguous. The germline V and J ends were trimmed by 8 bases and 0 bases, with 8 bases remaining between them. Germline V CDR1 and CDR2: LGHDT, YNNKEL (reference sequence). This CDR3 is built from 13 residues. The CDR3 loop reads CASGWTSYNEQFF. CDR3 bases: TGTGCCAGCGGTTGGACCTCCTACAATGAGCAGTTCTTC.

This clonotype was picked up a small number of times. The V and J genes are TRBV4-1 and TRBJ2-3; a weak D match, TRBD1 (7 bases). Trimming shortened V by 4 bases and J by 4 bases, and 18 bases separated the two germline ends. Looked up from germline, CDR1 is MGHRA and CDR2 is YSYEKL. The CDR3 spans 16 residues. The CDR3 DNA reads TGCGCCAGCAGCCTTACAGGGGAGGCCCAGGCAGATACGCAGTATTTT. It specifies CASSLTGEAQADTQYF.

In its sample, this clonotype was seen many times. The chain carries TRBV5-1 and TRBJ2-1; D unresolved. The germline gives CDR1 SGHRS, CDR2 YFSETQ. The CDR3 covers 15 residues. V lost 0 bases, J lost 4 bases, and 11 bases lay in between. CDR3 residues: CASSLEGPKYNEQFF. The CDR3 bases are TGCGCCAGCAGCTTGGAGGGCCCAAAATACAATGAGCAGTTCTTC.

The chain employs TRBV11-1 and TRBJ2-5, with unresolved D. The CDR3 length is 14 residues. From germline, CDR1 is SGHAT and CDR2 FQDESV (reference sequence). Deletions cut 4 bases from V and 1 base from J, with 10 bases between. This CDR3 is CASSSARPQETQYF. For the CDR3, the DNA is TGTGCCAGCAGCTCAGCGCGACCCCAAGAGACCCAGTACTTC.

This chain connects TRBV20-1 to TRBJ2-5; 15 nucleotides line up with TRBD2. The CDR3 spans 15 residues. V was clipped by 6 bases and J by 5 bases; unmatched bases: 7. Germline assignment: CDR1 DFQATT and CDR2 SNEGSKA (reference sequence). CDR3 sequence: CSASLGTSGRETQYF. The CDR3 coding sequence is TGCAGTGCCTCCCTCGGGACTAGCGGGAGGGAGACCCAGTACTTC.

The chain links TRBV6-6 to TRBJ1-1; weak D call: TRBD1 (5 bases). The CDR3 is made up of 14 amino acids. V was clipped by 2 bases and J by 1 base, with 8 bases between them. Germline V lookup: CDR1 MNHNY, CDR2 SVGAGI (reference sequence). The CDR3 DNA is TGTGCCAGCAGTTACCGCAGGGCGAACACTGAAGCTTTCTTT. It encodes CASSYRRANTEAFF.

With respect to this clonotype: The germline gene is not matched at one end of the junction; a read error may be the cause. The chain employs TRBV10-3 and TRBJ2-5; D call uncertain. TRBJ2-7 explains the end of the DNA better; the J call may be wrong. The CDR3 is made up of 13 amino acids. Looked up from germline, CDR1 is ENHRY and CDR2 is SYGVKD. DNA for the CDR3: TGTGCCATCAGGGAAAACACCTCCCACGAGCAGTACTTC. This gives the protein CAIRENTSHEQYF.

DNA of the CDR3: TGTGCCAGCAGTCCGCTCTTCACCGGTCCGAACACTGAAGCTTTCTTT. It encodes CASSPLFTGPNTEAFF. The chain carries TRBV28 and TRBJ1-1, with unresolved D. Germline CDR1 MDHEN, CDR2 SYDVKM. The V end was cut by 5 bases, the J end by 1 base, with 17 bases between. The CDR3 spans 16 residues.